This T cell receptor (beta chain) is drawn from a study of beta chain features in type 1 diabetes. Background on the study: Investigators examined nearly 110,000,000 sorted cells across all samples. Study findings and constraints: Sequencing used cDNA, and cells with high TCR expression could therefore be over-represented. Moderate yet significant TCRB CDR3 shortening was seen in Type 1 diabetes patients in all four CD4+ subsets.

This CDR3 region has 15 residues. Germline loops: CDR1 SQVTM, CDR2 ANQGSEA. V shed 4 bases and J 7 bases; nucleotides not matched to a gene: 12. This clone was seen a handful of times. Antigen unknown. Reverse transcribing all isolated RNA meant expressed TCRB transcripts were sequenced. This table comes from immunoSEQ multiplex PCR, and its TCRdb copy is limited to in-frame clones, with some not included. In the table there are fewer than 350,000 clones, 15% to 20% of which are singletons. This chain links TRBV29-1 with TRBJ1-5; 8 bases match TRBD1. The source of this sequence is a woman younger than 35 in good health. Sequenced sample: naive CD4+ T cells from blood. For the CDR3, the DNA is TGCAGCGTTGGACCCGGGACAGGCAAGAACCAGCCCCAGCATTTT. Translating it yields CSVGPGTGKNQPQHF.